A single sample is the source of the 3 T cell receptor beta chains below, sequenced in a study of cytomegalovirus exposure and HLA in healthy donors. PCR employed 60 Vbeta and 13 Jbeta primers. TCRdb keeps only in-frame clones here, not all; method: immunoSEQ multiplex PCR. The sample lists 99,000 or so clones; over 65% were seen once. The sequenced sample consisted of PBMCs. These receptors originate from a man aged 35 to 55 in good health and CMV-seropositive.

The V and J genes are TRBV5-6 and TRBJ2-7; 7 bases map to TRBD1. The CDR3 consists of 14 residues. CDR1 and CDR2 from the germline V gene are SGHDT and YYEEEE. J was trimmed by 2 bases and V by 7 bases; bases with no gene match: 9. The DNA for the CDR3 is TGTGCCAGCCAACGGGACAGAGACACCTACGAGCAGTACTTC. Translating it yields CASQRDRDTYEQYF. Full variable domain (missing parts from reference TRBV5-6 and TRBJ2-7): DAGVTQSPTHLIKTRGQQVTLRCSPKSGHDTVSWYQQALGQGPQFIFQYYEEEERQRGNFPDRFSGHQFPNYSSELNVNALLLGDSALYLCASQRDRDTYEQYFGPGTRLTVT.

This clone was detected only a few times. The chain employs TRBV25-1 and TRBJ1-5; D is possibly TRBD1 (5 bases). The CDR3 covers 13 residues. Looked up from germline, CDR1 is MGHDK and CDR2 is SYGVNS. V was pared by 2 bases and J by 5 bases, with 7 bases between. The CDR3 DNA reads TGTGCCAGCAGTGAAGACAGTTATCAGCCCCAGCATTTT. As protein: CASSEDSYQPQHF.

The chain is built from TRBV7-6 and TRBJ2-7; D gene unclear. The V and J ends lost 0 bases and 5 bases respectively, with 8 bases between them. In germline, CDR1 is SGHVS, CDR2 FNYEAQ. CDR3 length: 13 amino acids. The CDR3 DNA reads TGTGCCAGCAGCTTAGCGAGGAGTCACGAGCAGTACTTC. Residues: CASSLARSHEQYF.